This record looks at one T cell receptor (beta chain) sequence and its context. It has no known antigen specificity. No much larger clone exists at a distance of one base, and base qualities are not known. Library preparation employed PCR. The sequencer listed for this sample is Illumina HiSeq 2500. TCR libraries were prepared with molecular barcoding, using unique molecular identifiers to normalize TCRbeta repertoire quantification. TCRdb reworked the public reads: Q25 trimming with fastp, MiXCR clone assembly, productive beta chains retained. Each record represents a unique CDR3 protein, reported with the most common genes and DNA among its rows. A total of roughly 200,000 distinct CDR3 sequences appear in this sample, roughly 15% of them only once. The ten largest account for less than 15% of the sample. This specimen belongs to a study of T-cell reconstitution after alpha-beta-depleted transplantation in children (dated by TCRdb to 2016 to 2017). For the wider study: T-cell immune reconstitution after TCRalphabeta/CD19-depleted allogeneic hematopoietic cell transplantation in children was quantitatively tracked in the study by means of TCR repertoire profiling.

CDR1 and CDR2 (SNHLY, FYNNEI) derive from the germline V gene. The CDR3 holds 16 amino acids from the cysteine to the phenylalanine. The entry retains the CDR3 DNA only, 48 bases that are in frame from base 1. V is clipped by 4 bases and J by 0 bases, and the sequence between their germline boundaries is 13 bases long. This receptor was taken from a human donor who donated a stem cell graft to a child with acute lymphoblastic leukemia. The V and J segments used are TRBV2 and TRBJ1-3; a confident D gene designation cannot be given. This specimen consisted of PBMCs from the stem cell graft donor, obtained from the stem cell graft. The nucleotide sequence is TGTGCCAGCAGTGCCCGCGTTCCTGGCTCTGGAAACACCATATATTTT. It translates to CASSARVPGSGNTIYF. The full variable domain, with segments outside the CDR3 supplied by the reference TRBV2 and TRBJ1-3 proteins, appears as EPEVTQTPSHQVTQMGQEVILRCVPISNHLYFYWYRQILGQKVEFLVSFYNNEISEKSEIFDDQFSVERPDGSNFTLKIRSTKLEDSAMYFCASSARVPGSGNTIYFGEGSWLTVV.